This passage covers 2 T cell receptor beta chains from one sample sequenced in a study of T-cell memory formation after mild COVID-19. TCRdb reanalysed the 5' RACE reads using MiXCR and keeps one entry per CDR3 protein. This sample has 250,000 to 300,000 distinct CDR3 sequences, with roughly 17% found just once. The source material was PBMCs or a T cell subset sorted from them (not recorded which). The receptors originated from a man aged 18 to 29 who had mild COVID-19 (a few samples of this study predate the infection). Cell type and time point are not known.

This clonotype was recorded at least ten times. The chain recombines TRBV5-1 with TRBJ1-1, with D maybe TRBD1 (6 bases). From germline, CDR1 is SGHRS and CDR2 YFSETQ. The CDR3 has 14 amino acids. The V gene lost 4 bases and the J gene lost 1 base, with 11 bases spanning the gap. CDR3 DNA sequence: TGCGCCAGCAGCATCCAGGGACAGAACACTGAAGCTTTCTTT. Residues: CASSIQGQNTEAFF. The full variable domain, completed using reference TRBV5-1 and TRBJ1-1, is KAGVTQTPRYLIKTRGQQVTLSCSPISGHRSVSWYQQTPGQGLQFLFEYFSETQRNKGNFPGRFSGRQFSNSRSEMNVSTLELGDSALYLCASSIQGQNTEAFFGQGTRLTVV.

The CDR3 sequence is CASSLGQEAFF. The CDR3 DNA sequence: TGCGCCAGCAGCTTGGGACAGGAAGCTTTCTTT. This rearrangement joins TRBV5-1 to TRBJ1-1; tentatively, D is TRBD1 (5 bases). Trimming took 0 bases from V and 8 from J, leaving 5 bases between them. Germline loops: CDR1 SGHRS, CDR2 YFSETQ. This CDR3 spans 11 amino acids.